This T cell receptor (beta chain) was sequenced in a study of T cells in Graves' hyperthyroidism and ophthalmopathy. It was uncontrolled infection, other autoimmune disease, pregnancy or lactation that excluded patients. Based on clinical symptoms, serum thyroxine and TRAb, thyroid ultrasound and orbital computed tomography, diagnoses were reached. RNA transcripts were the template for amplifying TCR beta CDR3 regions. The primer set for the first-round RT-PCR of the TCR CDR3 was HTBI. TCRdb independently ran MiXCR on the multiplex PCR reads; one entry per CDR3 protein. The data hold 550,000 to 700,000 distinct CDR3 sequences, with about 15% observed a single time. This clonotype was detected many times. The antigen remains undetermined. Study-level results: In blood, most of the thyroid clonotypes expanded above 0.001 were also present.

The specimen was blood. The clonotype originates from a woman aged 40 to 50 with Graves' ophthalmopathy.

CDR3 DNA: TGTGCCAGCAGCTTCGGGACAGGCGTCTCCTACGAGCAGTACTTC. Amino acid sequence: CASSFGTGVSYEQYF. The genes are TRBV11-1 and TRBJ2-7; 8 bases map to TRBD1. The CDR3 covers 15 residues. Germline-derived CDR1 and CDR2 are SGHAT and FQDESV (reference sequence). The J segment lost 0 bases and the V segment lost 3 bases, leaving 4 bases of the junction unmatched.